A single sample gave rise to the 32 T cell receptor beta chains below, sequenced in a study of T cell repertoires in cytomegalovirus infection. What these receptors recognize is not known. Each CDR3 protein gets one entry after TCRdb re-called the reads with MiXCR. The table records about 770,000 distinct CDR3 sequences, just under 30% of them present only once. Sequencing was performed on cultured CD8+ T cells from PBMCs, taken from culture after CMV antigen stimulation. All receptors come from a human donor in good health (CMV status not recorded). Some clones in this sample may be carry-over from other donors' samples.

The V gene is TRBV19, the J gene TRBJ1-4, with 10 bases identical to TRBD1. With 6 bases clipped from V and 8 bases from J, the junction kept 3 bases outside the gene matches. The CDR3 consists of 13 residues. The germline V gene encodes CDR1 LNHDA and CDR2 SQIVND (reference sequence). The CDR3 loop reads CASRDRGFEKLFF. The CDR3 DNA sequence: TGTGCCAGTAGGGACAGGGGGTTCGAAAAACTGTTTTTT.

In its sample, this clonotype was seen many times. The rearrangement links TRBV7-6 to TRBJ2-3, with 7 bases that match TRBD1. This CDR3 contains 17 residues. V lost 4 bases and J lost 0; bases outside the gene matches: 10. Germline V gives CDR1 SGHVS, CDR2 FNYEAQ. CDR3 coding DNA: TGTGCCAGCAGCTGGTTCCGGGACAGACTTAGCACAGATACGCAGTATTTT. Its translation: CASSWFRDRLSTDTQYF.

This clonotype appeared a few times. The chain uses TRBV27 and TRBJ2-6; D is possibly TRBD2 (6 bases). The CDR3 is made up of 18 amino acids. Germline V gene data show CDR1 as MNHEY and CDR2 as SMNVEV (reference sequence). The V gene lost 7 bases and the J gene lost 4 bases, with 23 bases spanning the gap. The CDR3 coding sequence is TGTGCCAGCACCACAATTGGGAGGTTCCCGGGAGGGGCCAACGTCCTGACTTTC. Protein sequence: CASTTIGRFPGGANVLTF.

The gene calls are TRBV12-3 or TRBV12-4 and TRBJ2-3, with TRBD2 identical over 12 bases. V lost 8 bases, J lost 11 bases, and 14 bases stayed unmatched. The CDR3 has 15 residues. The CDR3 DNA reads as TGTGCCAGCCGATCTACTCTAGCGGGGGGGATAAGGCAGTATTTT. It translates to CASRSTLAGGIRQYF.

In DNA, the CDR3 is TGTGCCAGCAGTTACTCGGCGGGGGTGGGCAATGAGCAGTTCTTC. Its translation: CASSYSAGVGNEQFF. The chain employs TRBV6-5 and TRBJ2-1; 7 bases match TRBD2. Per germline, CDR1 MNHEY and CDR2 SVGAGI. The junction had 5 bases not matched to a gene; V was cut back by 0 bases and J by 6 bases. This CDR3 comprises 15 residues.

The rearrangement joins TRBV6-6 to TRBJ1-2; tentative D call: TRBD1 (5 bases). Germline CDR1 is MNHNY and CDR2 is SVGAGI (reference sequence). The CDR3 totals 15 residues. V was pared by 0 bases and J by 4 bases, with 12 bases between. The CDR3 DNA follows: TGTGCCAGCAGTTACTCTTCCCGGGGGGGCTATGGCTACACCTTC. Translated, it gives CASSYSSRGGYGYTF.

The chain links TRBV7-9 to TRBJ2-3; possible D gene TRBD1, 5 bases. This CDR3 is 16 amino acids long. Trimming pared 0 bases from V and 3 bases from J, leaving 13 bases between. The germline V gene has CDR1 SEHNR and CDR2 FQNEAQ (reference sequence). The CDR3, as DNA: TGTGCCAGCAGCTTAGCGGCCCCTGACAGAACAGATACGCAGTATTTT. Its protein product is CASSLAAPDRTDTQYF.

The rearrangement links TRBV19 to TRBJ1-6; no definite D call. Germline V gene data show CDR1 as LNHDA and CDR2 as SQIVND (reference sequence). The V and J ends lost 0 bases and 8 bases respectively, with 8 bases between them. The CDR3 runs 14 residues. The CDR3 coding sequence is TGTGCCAGTAGTATAGAGGAGCGACATTCACCCCTCCACTTT. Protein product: CASSIEERHSPLHF.

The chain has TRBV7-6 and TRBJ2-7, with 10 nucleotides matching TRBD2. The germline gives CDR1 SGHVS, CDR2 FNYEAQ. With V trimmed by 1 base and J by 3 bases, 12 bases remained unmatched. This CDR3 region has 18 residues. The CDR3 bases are TGTGCCAGCAGCTTAGAACTAGCGGGGCCGGGAACCTACTACGAGCAGTACGTC. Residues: CASSLELAGPGTYYEQYV.

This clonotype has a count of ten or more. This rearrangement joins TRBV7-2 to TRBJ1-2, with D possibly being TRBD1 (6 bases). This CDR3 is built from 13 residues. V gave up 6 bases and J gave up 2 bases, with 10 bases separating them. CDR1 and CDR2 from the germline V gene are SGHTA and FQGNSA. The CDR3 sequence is CASRSDRNYGYTF. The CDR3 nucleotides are TGTGCCAGCAGGTCAGACAGGAACTATGGCTACACCTTC.

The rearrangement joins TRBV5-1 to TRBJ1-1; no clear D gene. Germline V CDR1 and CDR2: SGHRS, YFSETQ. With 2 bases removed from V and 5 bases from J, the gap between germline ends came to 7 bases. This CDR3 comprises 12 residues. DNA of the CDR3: TGCGCCAGCAGCTTTAACTGGACTGAAGCTTTCTTT. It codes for CASSFNWTEAFF. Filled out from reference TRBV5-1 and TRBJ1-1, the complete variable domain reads KAGVTQTPRYLIKTRGQQVTLSCSPISGHRSVSWYQQTPGQGLQFLFEYFSETQRNKGNFPGRFSGRQFSNSRSEMNVSTLELGDSALYLCASSFNWTEAFFGQGTRLTVV.

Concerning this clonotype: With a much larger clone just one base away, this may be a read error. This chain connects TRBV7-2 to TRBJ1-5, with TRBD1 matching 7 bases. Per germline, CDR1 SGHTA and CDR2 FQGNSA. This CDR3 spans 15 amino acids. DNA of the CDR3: TGTGCCAGCAGCCAGAGCAGGACAGGTCGTCAGCTCCAGCATTTT. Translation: CASSQSRTGRQLQHF.

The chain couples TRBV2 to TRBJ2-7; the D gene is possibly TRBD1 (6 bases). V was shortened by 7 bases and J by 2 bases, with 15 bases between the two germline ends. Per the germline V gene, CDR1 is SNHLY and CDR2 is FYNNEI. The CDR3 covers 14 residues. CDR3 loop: CASNGTPWPYEQYV. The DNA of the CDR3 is TGTGCCAGCAATGGGACACCCTGGCCCTACGAGCAGTACGTC.

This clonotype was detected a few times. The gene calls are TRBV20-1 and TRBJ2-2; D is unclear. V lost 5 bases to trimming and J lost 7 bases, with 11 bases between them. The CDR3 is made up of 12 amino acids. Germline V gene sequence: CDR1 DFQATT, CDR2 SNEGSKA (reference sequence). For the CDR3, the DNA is TGCAGTGCTCCGGACGAGGACGGGGAGCTGTTTTTT. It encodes CSAPDEDGELFF.

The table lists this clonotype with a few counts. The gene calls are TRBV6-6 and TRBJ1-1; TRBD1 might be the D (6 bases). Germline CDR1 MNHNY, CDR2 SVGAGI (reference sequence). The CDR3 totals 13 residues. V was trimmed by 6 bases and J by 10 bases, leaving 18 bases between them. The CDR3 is CASSRQEGEVAFF. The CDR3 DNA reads TGTGCCAGCAGCAGACAGGAGGGCGAAGTAGCTTTCTTT.

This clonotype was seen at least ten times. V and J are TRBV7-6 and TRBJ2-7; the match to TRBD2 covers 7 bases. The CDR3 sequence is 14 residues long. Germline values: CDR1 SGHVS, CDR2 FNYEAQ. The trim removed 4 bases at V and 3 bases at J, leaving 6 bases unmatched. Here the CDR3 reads CASSSGRLGYEQYV. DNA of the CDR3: TGTGCCAGCAGCTCCGGGAGGTTAGGCTACGAGCAGTACGTC.

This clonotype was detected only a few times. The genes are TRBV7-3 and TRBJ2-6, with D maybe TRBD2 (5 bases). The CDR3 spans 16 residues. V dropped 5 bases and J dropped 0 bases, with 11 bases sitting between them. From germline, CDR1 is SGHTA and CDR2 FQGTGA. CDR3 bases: TGTGCCAGCAGCCCTGGGAGCTTCTCTGGGGCCAACGTCCTGACTTTC. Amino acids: CASSPGSFSGANVLTF.

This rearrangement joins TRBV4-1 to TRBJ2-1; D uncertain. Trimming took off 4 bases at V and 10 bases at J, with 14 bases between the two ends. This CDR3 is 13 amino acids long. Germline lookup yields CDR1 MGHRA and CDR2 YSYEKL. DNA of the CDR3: TGCGCCAGCAGCCTTGCGGCAAAGGAGGAGCAGTTCTTC. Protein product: CASSLAAKEEQFF.

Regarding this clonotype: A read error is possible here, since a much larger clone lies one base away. The CDR3 is CASSSPWEYLNTEAFF. The DNA of the CDR3 is TGTGCCAGCAGCTCCCCATGGGAGTACTTGAACACTGAAGCTTTCTTT. The chain links TRBV7-2 to TRBJ1-1; D is undetermined. CDR3 size: 16 residues. V was pared by 4 bases and J by 0 bases, with 15 bases between. Germline V gives CDR1 SGHTA, CDR2 FQGNSA.

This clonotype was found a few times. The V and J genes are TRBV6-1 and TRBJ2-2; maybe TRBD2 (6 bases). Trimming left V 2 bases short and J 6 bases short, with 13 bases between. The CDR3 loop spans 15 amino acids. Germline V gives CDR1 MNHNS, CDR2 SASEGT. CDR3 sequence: CASSEKRVEPGELFF. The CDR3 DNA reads TGTGCCAGCAGTGAAAAGCGGGTTGAGCCCGGGGAGCTGTTTTTT.

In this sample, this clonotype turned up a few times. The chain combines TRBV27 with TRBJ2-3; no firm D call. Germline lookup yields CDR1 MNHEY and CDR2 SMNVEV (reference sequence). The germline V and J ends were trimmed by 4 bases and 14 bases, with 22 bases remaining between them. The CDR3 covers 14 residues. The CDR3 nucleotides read TGTGCCAGCAGTTCCCCGGACCGGAGCCCGAGTCCGTATTTT. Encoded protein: CASSSPDRSPSPYF.

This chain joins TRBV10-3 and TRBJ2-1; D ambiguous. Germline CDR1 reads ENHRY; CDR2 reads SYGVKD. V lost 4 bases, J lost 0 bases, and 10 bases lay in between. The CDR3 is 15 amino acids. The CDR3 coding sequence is TGTGCCATCAGTGTAGACTCTAGCTCCTACAATGAGCAGTTCTTC. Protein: CAISVDSSSYNEQFF.

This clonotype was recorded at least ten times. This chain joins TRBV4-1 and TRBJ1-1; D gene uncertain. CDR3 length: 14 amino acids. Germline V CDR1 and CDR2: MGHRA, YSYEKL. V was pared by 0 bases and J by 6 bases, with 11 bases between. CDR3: CASSQDHRGSEAFF. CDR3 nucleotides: TGCGCCAGCAGCCAAGATCACCGGGGTTCTGAAGCTTTCTTT.

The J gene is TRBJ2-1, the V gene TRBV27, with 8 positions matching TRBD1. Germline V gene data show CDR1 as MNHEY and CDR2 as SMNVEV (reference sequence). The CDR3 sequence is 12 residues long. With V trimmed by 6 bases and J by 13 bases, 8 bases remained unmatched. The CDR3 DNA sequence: TGTGCCAGCAGGACAGGGGTTTTATCCCAGTTCTTC. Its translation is CASRTGVLSQFF.

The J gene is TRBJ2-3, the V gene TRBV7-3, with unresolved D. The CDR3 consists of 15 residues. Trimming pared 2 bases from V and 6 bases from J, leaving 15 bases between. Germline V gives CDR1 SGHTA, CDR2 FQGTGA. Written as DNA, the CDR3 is TGTGCCAGCAGCTTATACGCAAATGTCCGGGATACGCAGTATTTT. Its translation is CASSLYANVRDTQYF.

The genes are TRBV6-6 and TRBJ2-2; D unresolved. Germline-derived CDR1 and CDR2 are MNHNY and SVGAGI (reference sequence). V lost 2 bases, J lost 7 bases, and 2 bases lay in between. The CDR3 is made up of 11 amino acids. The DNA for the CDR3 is TGTGCCAGCAGTTACCTCGGGGAGCTGTTTTTT. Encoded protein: CASSYLGELFF.

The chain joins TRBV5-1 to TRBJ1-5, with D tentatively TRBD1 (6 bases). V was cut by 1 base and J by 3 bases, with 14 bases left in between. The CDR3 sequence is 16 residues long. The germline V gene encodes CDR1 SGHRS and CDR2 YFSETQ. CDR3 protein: CASSLWPGDNNQPQHF. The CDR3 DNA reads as TGCGCCAGCAGCTTGTGGCCCGGGGACAACAATCAGCCCCAGCATTTT.

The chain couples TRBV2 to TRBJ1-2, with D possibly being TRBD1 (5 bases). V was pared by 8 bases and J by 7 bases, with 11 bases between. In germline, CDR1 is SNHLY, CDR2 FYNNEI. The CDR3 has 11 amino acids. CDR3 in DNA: TGTGCCAGCGGGACGTCGGGTGGCTACACCTTC. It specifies CASGTSGGYTF.

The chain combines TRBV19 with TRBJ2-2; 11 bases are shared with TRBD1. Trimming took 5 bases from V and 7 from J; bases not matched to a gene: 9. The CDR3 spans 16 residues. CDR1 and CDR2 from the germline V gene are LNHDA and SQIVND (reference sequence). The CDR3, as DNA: TGTGCCAGTAGTCCAACCGGACAGGGGGCGATCGGGGAGCTGTTTTTT. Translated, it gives CASSPTGQGAIGELFF. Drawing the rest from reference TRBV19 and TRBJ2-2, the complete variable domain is DGGITQSPKYLFRKEGQNVTLSCEQNLNHDAMYWYRQDPGQGLRLIYYSQIVNDFQKGDIAEGYSVSREKKESFPLTVTSAQKNPTAFYLCASSPTGQGAIGELFFGEGSRLTVL.

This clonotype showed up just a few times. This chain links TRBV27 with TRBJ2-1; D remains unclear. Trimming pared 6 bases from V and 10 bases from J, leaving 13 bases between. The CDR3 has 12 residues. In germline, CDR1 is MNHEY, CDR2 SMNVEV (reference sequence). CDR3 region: CASRSPLVEQFF. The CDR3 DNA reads TGTGCCAGCAGAAGCCCTCTGGTGGAGCAGTTCTTC.

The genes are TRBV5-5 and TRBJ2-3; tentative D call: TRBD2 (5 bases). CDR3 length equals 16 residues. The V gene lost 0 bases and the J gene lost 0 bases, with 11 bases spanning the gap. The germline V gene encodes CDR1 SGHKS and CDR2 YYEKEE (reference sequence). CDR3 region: CASSLVGETSTDTQYF. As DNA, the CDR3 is TGTGCCAGCAGCTTGGTCGGGGAAACTAGCACAGATACGCAGTATTTT.

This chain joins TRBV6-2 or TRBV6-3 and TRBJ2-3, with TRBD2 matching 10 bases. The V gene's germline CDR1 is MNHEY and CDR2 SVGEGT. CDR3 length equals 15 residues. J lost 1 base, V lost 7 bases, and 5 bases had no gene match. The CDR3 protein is CASTHGLAGTDTQYF. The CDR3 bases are TGTGCCAGCACCCACGGACTAGCGGGCACAGATACGCAGTATTTT.